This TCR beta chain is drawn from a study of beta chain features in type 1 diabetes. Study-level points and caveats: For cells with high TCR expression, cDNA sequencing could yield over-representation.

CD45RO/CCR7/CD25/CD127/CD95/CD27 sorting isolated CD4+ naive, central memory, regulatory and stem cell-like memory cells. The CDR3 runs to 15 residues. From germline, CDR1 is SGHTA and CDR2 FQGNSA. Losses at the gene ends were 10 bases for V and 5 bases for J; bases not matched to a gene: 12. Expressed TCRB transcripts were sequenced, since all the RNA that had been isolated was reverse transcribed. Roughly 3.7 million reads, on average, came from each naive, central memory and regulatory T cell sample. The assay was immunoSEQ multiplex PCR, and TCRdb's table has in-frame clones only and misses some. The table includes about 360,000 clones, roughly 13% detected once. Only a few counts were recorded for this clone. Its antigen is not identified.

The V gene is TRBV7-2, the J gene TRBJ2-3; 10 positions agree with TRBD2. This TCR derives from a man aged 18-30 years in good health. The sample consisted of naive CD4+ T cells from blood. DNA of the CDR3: TGTGCCACCCAAATGTCGGGACTAGCGATAGATACGCAGTATTTT. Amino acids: CATQMSGLAIDTQYF.